Presented here are 20 T cell receptor beta chains from one specimen sequenced in a study of blood T cell repertoires in COVID-19. This table comes from immunoSEQ multiplex PCR, and its TCRdb copy is limited to in-frame clones, with some not included. Of approximately 75,000 clones listed, roughly 83% are singletons. What was sequenced was peripheral blood. All receptors derive from a woman older than 75 with acute or convalescent COVID-19.

The V and J genes are TRBV7-9 and TRBJ2-7; 9 bases are shared with TRBD1. The CDR3 covers 15 residues. Germline values: CDR1 SEHNR, CDR2 FQNEAQ (reference sequence). V trimming: 5 bases; J trimming: 0 bases; junction bases outside the gene matches: 5. The DNA of the CDR3 is TGTGCCAGCAGCCGCCCGGGACAGGGCTCCTACGAGCAGTACTTC. Translated, it gives CASSRPGQGSYEQYF.

The rearrangement links TRBV7-3 to TRBJ2-7; TRBD1 might be the D (6 bases). The CDR3 totals 16 residues. V dropped 0 bases and J dropped 0 bases, with 12 bases sitting between them. The germline V gene has CDR1 SGHTA and CDR2 FQGTGA. The CDR3 loop reads CASSLTGDITSYEQYF. The CDR3 DNA follows: TGTGCCAGCAGCTTAACAGGGGACATCACCTCCTACGAGCAGTACTTC.

The rearrangement uses TRBV3-1 (or the pseudogene TRBV3-2) and TRBJ1-1; D unresolved. CDR1 is LGHDT, CDR2 YNNKEL, per germline (reference sequence). CDR3 length equals 13 residues. V was clipped by 1 base and J by 3 bases, with 6 bases between them. CDR3 region: CASSQVGDTEAFF. The CDR3 nucleotides are TGTGCCAGCAGCCAAGTGGGCGACACTGAAGCTTTCTTT.

The J gene is TRBJ2-2, the V gene TRBV4-2; 9 bases match TRBD2. V shed 1 base, J shed 5 bases, and the junction held 14 bases outside the gene matches. The germline CDR1 and CDR2 sequences are LGHNA and YNFKEQ. The CDR3 has 19 residues. As DNA, the CDR3 is TGTGCCAGCAGCCAAGTTGATTGGGGCGGGAGGGTTGGTACCGGGGAGCTGTTTTTT. It specifies CASSQVDWGGRVGTGELFF.

The chain uses TRBV5-4 and TRBJ1-1; TRBD1 might be the D (6 bases). CDR3 length: 15 amino acids. Trimming removed 6 bases at V and 5 bases at J, with 20 bases between. Germline CDR1 SGHNT, CDR2 YYREEE (reference sequence). CDR3 in DNA: TGTGCCAGCACCAACCTACAGGGTTGGGGGACTGAAGCTTTCTTT. Translating it yields CASTNLQGWGTEAFF.

The chain is built from TRBV6-5 and TRBJ1-2, with D perhaps TRBD1 (5 bases). The V end was cut by 2 bases, the J end by 5 bases, with 12 bases between. CDR3 length equals 14 residues. Germline CDR1 is MNHEY and CDR2 is SVGAGI. The chain's CDR3 is CASSYRGEDYGYTF. Here the CDR3 DNA reads TGTGCCAGCAGTTACAGGGGCGAAGATTATGGCTACACCTTC.

This chain joins TRBV6-5 and TRBJ1-1; 8 bases are a match to TRBD1. Germline V gives CDR1 MNHEY, CDR2 SVGAGI. The CDR3 has 14 amino acids. The junction had 6 bases not matched to a gene; V was cut back by 6 bases and J by 3 bases. CDR3 sequence reads: CASSRRGPHTEAFF. CDR3 in DNA: TGTGCCAGCAGCCGCAGGGGGCCGCACACTGAAGCTTTCTTT.

This rearrangement joins TRBV30 to TRBJ1-2; 11 nucleotides align to TRBD1. Per the germline V gene, CDR1 is GTSNPN and CDR2 is SVGIG (reference sequence). The ends lost 8 bases at V and 6 bases at J; junction bases unmatched: 8. This CDR3 is built from 13 residues. The CDR3 nucleotides are TGTGCCCGCCTGGGACAGGGGGAAAATGGCTACACCTTC. Its protein product is CARLGQGENGYTF.

This chain joins TRBV3-1 (or the pseudogene TRBV3-2) and TRBJ2-2, with TRBD1 as a possible D gene (5 bases). Germline V gives CDR1 LGHDT, CDR2 YNNKEL (reference sequence). V was trimmed by 6 bases and J by 2 bases, leaving 10 bases between them. The CDR3 has 14 amino acids. The CDR3 DNA is TGTGCCAGCAGGCGACAGCTAAACACCGGGGAGCTGTTTTTT. Translated: CASRRQLNTGELFF.

This clone has just a few counts. CDR3 DNA: TGTGCCAGCAGGAGAGGGAAGGGGGAACTGTTTTTT. It encodes CASRRGKGELFF. The chain uses TRBV5-6 and TRBJ1-4, with D perhaps TRBD1 (6 bases). Trimming stripped 5 bases from V and 12 bases from J, with 14 bases between. The V gene's germline CDR1 is SGHDT and CDR2 YYEEEE. The CDR3 totals 12 residues.

CDR3 sequence reads: CASSISGTGGSADTQYF. CDR3 DNA: TGTGCCAGTAGTATTAGCGGGACAGGGGGATCCGCAGATACGCAGTATTTT. The chain has TRBV19 and TRBJ2-3; 11 positions agree with TRBD1. Germline values: CDR1 LNHDA, CDR2 SQIVND (reference sequence). V shed 3 bases, J shed 4 bases, and the junction held 9 bases outside the gene matches. The CDR3 consists of 17 residues.

The chain carries TRBV10-1 and TRBJ2-7; 8 bases are shared with TRBD1. The CDR3 runs to 15 residues. From germline, CDR1 is WNHNN and CDR2 SYGVQD (reference sequence). V shed 6 bases, J shed 4 bases, and the junction held 11 bases outside the gene matches. The CDR3 protein is CASSPTGEARYEQYF. DNA of the CDR3: TGCGCCAGCAGCCCGACAGGGGAGGCAAGATACGAGCAGTACTTC.

Written as DNA, the CDR3 is TGTGCCAGCAGCCAAGCGGGAGTTACGCAGTATTTT. It specifies CASSQAGVTQYF. The chain has TRBV12-3 or TRBV12-4 and TRBJ2-3; TRBD2 agrees at 8 bases. V gave up 6 bases and J gave up 8 bases; unmatched junction bases: 4. CDR3 size: 12 residues.

This rearrangement joins TRBV5-6 to TRBJ1-2, with TRBD1 matching over 7 bases. J lost 2 bases, V lost 4 bases, and 5 bases had no gene match. Per germline, CDR1 SGHDT and CDR2 YYEEEE. CDR3 length: 14 amino acids. The CDR3 coding sequence is TGTGCCAGCAGCCAGGACAGGAGAAACTATGGCTACACCTTC. Its translation: CASSQDRRNYGYTF.

This chain connects TRBV11-2 to TRBJ2-3; D is unresolved. Germline V gene sequence: CDR1 SGHAT, CDR2 FQNNGV. The V gene lost 4 bases and the J gene lost 0 bases, with 2 bases spanning the gap. CDR3 length equals 12 residues. Here the CDR3 DNA reads TGTGCCAGCAGCTCTAGCACAGATACGCAGTATTTT. Protein product: CASSSSTDTQYF.

The V and J genes are TRBV11-2 and TRBJ2-3, with D perhaps TRBD2 (5 bases). CDR1 is SGHAT and CDR2 is FQNNGV in the germline V gene. The CDR3 sequence is 15 residues long. The ends were cut back, 1 base at V and 2 bases at J, with 10 bases in the middle. The CDR3 spells CASSLGRTYTDTQYF. CDR3 DNA: TGTGCCAGCAGCTTAGGCAGGACTTACACAGATACGCAGTATTTT.

V is TRBV18 and J is TRBJ2-1, with 10 bases that match TRBD2. This CDR3 comprises 16 residues. V gave up 1 base and J gave up 4 bases; unmatched junction bases: 4. CDR1 is KGHSH and CDR2 is LQKENI in the germline V gene. For the CDR3, the DNA is TGTGCCAGCTCACCACGCAGCGGGGGGGCTTACAATGAGCAGTTCTTC. Its translation: CASSPRSGGAYNEQFF.

The chain couples TRBV11-3 to TRBJ2-1; 11 bases fit TRBD2. CDR1 is SGHNT, CDR2 YENEEA, per germline. The CDR3 spans 15 residues. With V trimmed by 6 bases and J by 9 bases, 10 bases remained unmatched. The CDR3 sequence: CASRFTSGSIGEQFF. The CDR3 DNA reads TGTGCCAGCAGATTTACTAGCGGGAGTATAGGTGAGCAGTTCTTC.

The V and J genes are TRBV5-1 and TRBJ2-3; no definite D call. The CDR3 totals 17 residues. V lost 3 bases, J lost 1 base, and 18 bases lay in between. Germline V gene lookup returns CDR1 SGHRS and CDR2 YFSETQ. This chain's CDR3 is CASSSTSSNFRTDTQYF. In DNA, the CDR3 is TGCGCCAGCAGCTCAACTTCTAGTAATTTCCGCACAGATACGCAGTATTTT.

The chain employs TRBV10-1 and TRBJ2-3, with TRBD2 matching 10 bases. Germline V gene lookup returns CDR1 WNHNN and CDR2 SYGVQD (reference sequence). This CDR3 is built from 15 residues. Unmatched junction bases numbered 4, after V lost 4 bases and J lost 3 bases. In nucleotides, the CDR3 is TGCGCCAGCAGTGGGGGACTAGCGAAAACAGATACGCAGTATTTT. This sequence encodes CASSGGLAKTDTQYF.